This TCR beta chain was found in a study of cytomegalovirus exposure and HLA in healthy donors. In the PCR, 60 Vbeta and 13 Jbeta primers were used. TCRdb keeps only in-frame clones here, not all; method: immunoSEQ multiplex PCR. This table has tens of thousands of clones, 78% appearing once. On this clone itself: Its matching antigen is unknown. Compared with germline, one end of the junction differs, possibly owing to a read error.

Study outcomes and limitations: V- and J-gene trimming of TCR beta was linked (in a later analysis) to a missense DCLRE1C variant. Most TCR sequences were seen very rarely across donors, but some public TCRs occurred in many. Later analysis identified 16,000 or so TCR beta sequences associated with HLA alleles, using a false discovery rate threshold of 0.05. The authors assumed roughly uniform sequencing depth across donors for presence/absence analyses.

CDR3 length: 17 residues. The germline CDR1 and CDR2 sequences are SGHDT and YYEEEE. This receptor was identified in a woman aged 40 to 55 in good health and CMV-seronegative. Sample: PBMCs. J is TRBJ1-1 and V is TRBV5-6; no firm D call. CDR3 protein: CASSLFTNPDGGTGAFF. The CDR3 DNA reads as TGTGCCAGCAGCTTGTTTACGAACCCGGACGGAGGCACTGGAGCTTTCTTT.